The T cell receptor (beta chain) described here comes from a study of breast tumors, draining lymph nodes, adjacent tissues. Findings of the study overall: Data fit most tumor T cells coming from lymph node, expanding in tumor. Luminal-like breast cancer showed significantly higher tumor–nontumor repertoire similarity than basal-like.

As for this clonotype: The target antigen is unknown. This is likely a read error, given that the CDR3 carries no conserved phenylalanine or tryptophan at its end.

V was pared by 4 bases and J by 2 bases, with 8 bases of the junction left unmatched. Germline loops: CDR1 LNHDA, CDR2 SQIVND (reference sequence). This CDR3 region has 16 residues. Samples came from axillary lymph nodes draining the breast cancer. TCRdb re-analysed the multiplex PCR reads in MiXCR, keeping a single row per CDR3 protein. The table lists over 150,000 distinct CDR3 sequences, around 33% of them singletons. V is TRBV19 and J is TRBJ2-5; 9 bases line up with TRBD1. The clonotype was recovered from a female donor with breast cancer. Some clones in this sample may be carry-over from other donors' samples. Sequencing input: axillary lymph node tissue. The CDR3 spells CASSKQGTGLQETQYS. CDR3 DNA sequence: TGTGCCAGTAGTAAGCAAGGGACAGGGCTTCAAGAGACCCAGTACTCC.